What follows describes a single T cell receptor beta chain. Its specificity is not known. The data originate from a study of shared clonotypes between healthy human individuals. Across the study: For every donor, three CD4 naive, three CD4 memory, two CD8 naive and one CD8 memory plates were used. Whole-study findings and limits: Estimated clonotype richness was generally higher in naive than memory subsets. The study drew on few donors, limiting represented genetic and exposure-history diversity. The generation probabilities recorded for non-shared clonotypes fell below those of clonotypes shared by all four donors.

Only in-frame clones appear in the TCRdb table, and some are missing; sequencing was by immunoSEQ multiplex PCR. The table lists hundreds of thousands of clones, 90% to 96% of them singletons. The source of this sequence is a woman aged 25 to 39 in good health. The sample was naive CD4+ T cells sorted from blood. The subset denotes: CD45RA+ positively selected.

The chain's CDR3 is CASSLEASLNTEAFF. The CDR3 DNA sequence: TGTGCCAGCAGCTTGGAAGCATCCCTGAACACTGAAGCTTTCTTT. The chain links TRBV5-5 to TRBJ1-1; D gene uncertain. V was shortened by 0 bases and J by 0 bases, with 9 bases between the two germline ends. This CDR3 has 15 residues. The germline V gene encodes CDR1 SGHKS and CDR2 YYEKEE (reference sequence). Combining the CDR3 with reference TRBV5-5 and TRBJ1-1 gives the whole variable domain DAGVTQSPTHLIKTRGQQVTLRCSPISGHKSVSWYQQVLGQGPQFIFQYYEKEERGRGNFPDRFSARQFPNYSSELNVNALLLGDSALYLCASSLEASLNTEAFFGQGTRLTVV.